Below, 8 T cell receptor beta chains from the same sample are listed, as sequenced in a study of OX40 agonist ivuxolimab in advanced cancers. The table came from immunoSEQ multiplex PCR; TCRdb's copy has only in-frame clones and leaves some out. The sample holds some 43,000 clones, approximately 87% seen once. This sample comprised CD4+ or CD8+ T cells sorted from blood, obtained in a trial of the OX40 agonist ivuxolimab. The source is an adult with an advanced solid tumor such as melanoma, head and neck, liver or kidney cancer.

This sequence joins TRBV5-4 and TRBJ1-3, with unresolved D. This CDR3 has 13 residues. Trimming shortened V by 0 bases and J by 4 bases, and 5 bases separated the two germline ends. Germline-derived CDR1 and CDR2 are SGHNT and YYREEE (reference sequence). The CDR3 sequence is CASSLGGGNTIYF. The CDR3 DNA follows: TGTGCCAGCAGCTTGGGCGGGGGAAACACCATATATTTT.

V gene TRBV7-9 combines with J gene TRBJ2-7; D ambiguous. The germline V gene has CDR1 SEHNR and CDR2 FQNEAQ (reference sequence). Trimming took 5 bases from V and 5 from J, leaving 16 bases between them. The CDR3 spans 14 residues. CDR3 residues: CASSLTPKAHEQYF. CDR3 DNA: TGTGCCAGCAGCCTTACTCCGAAGGCCCACGAGCAGTACTTC.

This clone occurred once. The chain links TRBV19 to TRBJ2-1; TRBD1 matches at 7 bases. The CDR3 sequence is 16 residues long. Trimming cost V 10 bases and J 0 bases; bases outside gene matches: 12. Germline V gives CDR1 LNHDA, CDR2 SQIVND (reference sequence). The CDR3 loop is CATRRDRWSSYNEQFF. The CDR3 region has the DNA TGTGCCACTCGAAGGGACAGATGGAGCTCCTACAATGAGCAGTTCTTC.

CDR3 sequence reads: CASSPPAGGVEAFF. CDR3 in DNA: TGTGCCAGCTCACCACCGGCAGGAGGGGTTGAAGCTTTCTTT. The rearrangement uses TRBV18 and TRBJ1-1, with D perhaps matching TRBD1 (5 bases). This CDR3 is 14 amino acids long. The V gene lost 0 bases and the J gene lost 7 bases, with 12 bases spanning the gap. The germline gives CDR1 KGHSH, CDR2 LQKENI. Using reference TRBV18 and TRBJ1-1 for the parts outside the CDR3, the full variable domain is NAGVMQNPRHLVRRRGQEARLRCSPMKGHSHVYWYRQLPEEGLKFMVYLQKENIIDESGMPKERFSAEFPKEGPSILRIQQVVRGDSAAYFCASSPPAGGVEAFFGQGTRLTVV.

The chain has TRBV29-1 and TRBJ2-7; D might be TRBD1 or TRBD2, each matching 7 bases. Germline CDR1 reads SQVTM; CDR2 reads ANQGSEA. The CDR3 has 14 residues. Trimming cost V 3 bases and J 0 bases, with 12 bases left between them. The CDR3 sequence: CSVEREGASYEQYF. CDR3 coding DNA: TGCAGCGTTGAGAGGGAGGGGGCCTCCTACGAGCAGTACTTC.

The CDR3 sequence: CASSSLGTGDEKLFF. DNA for the CDR3: TGTGCCAGCAGCAGCCTAGGGACAGGGGATGAAAAACTGTTTTTT. The chain has TRBV7-9 and TRBJ1-4, with 10 bases identical to TRBD1. Germline values: CDR1 SEHNR, CDR2 FQNEAQ (reference sequence). This CDR3 contains 15 residues. J was trimmed by 6 bases and V by 5 bases; bases with no gene match: 6.

The chain links TRBV19 to TRBJ2-1; 11 nucleotides align to TRBD2. This CDR3 comprises 19 residues. V lost 10 bases to trimming and J lost 0 bases; unmatched junction nucleotides: 17. Germline-derived CDR1 and CDR2 are LNHDA and SQIVND (reference sequence). Here the CDR3 DNA reads TGTGCCACTGCCCCCGGTTCTAGCGGGGGGCTAAGCTCCTACAATGAGCAGTTCTTC. Amino acid sequence: CATAPGSSGGLSSYNEQFF.

This chain links TRBV19 with TRBJ2-1; D is possibly TRBD2 (6 bases). The CDR3 runs to 15 residues. Germline CDR1 is LNHDA and CDR2 is SQIVND (reference sequence). The V end was cut by 3 bases, the J end by 3 bases, with 12 bases between. CDR3 residues: CASSISGGVYNEQFF. The CDR3 region has the DNA TGTGCCAGTAGTATTAGTGGCGGGGTCTACAATGAGCAGTTCTTC.